The entry below gives a single T cell receptor beta chain sequence along with its context. This clonotype was seen only a few times. Its antigen target is currently unknown. No much larger clone is present one base from it, and per-base qualities are unavailable. The germline V and J ends show losses of 4 bases and 2 bases respectively, and no gene match explains 8 bases of the junction. From cysteine to phenylalanine, the CDR3 is 16 amino acids long. Kept here is only the CDR3 DNA, which spans 48 bases and is read in frame from base 1. Sequences LGHDT (CDR1) and YNNKEL (CDR2) are obtained from the germline V gene (reference sequence). TCR beta VDJ combination and CDR3 sequence profiling used genomic DNA as the template. An Illumina HiSeq 2000 was used for TCR repertoire sequencing. The published analysis was carried out like this. Repertoires were assessed using TRBV/TRBJ rearrangement plots, CDR3 size and DJ length profiles, and Simpson's diversity index. The most abundant DNA sequence in the deep sequencing data was defined as the immunodominant clone. CDR3 amino acid sequences were checked for sharing between subjects and were compared against published repertoires and the VDJdb database. TCRdb itself trimmed the public reads at Q25 with fastp, ran MiXCR and retained productive beta chains. Entries that share a CDR3 protein sequence are merged under the most common genes and DNA. The authors' filters were not applied to this entry. Recorded for this sample are some 150,000 distinct CDR3 sequences; 35% to 50% of them occurred a single time. 8% to 9% of the sample goes to the ten largest clones.

These data are taken from a study of CD8+CD57+ T cells in acquired aplastic anemia (dated by TCRdb to 2017 to 2018). Concerning the study at large: DNA extracted from sorted CD4+ and CD8+ cells had a mean of approximately 3.4 ug, with a range of roughly 0.18 to 27.4 ug. For healthy donor samples, the average read count was roughly 9.9 million for CD4+ cells and fewer than 14 million for CD8+ cells.

Study-wide conclusions, independent of this receptor: Between patients and healthy controls, no significant difference in CD8+ Simpson's diversity was found (P=0.060). Although 25 to 30 CD8+ CDR3 sequences were shared by patients and controls, these sequences appeared highly expressed in patients and within the immunodominant clones of patients.

TCR repertoires of sorted CD4+ and CD8+ blood T cells from severe aplastic anemia patients and healthy subjects were deep-sequenced in the study. Ficoll-Paque density gradient centrifugation was used to isolate peripheral blood mononuclear cells. CD4+ and CD8+ T cells were sorted by FACS or magnetic beads before DNA extraction. The rearrangement combines TRBV3-1 with TRBJ2-3, with 8 bases matching TRBD2. What was sequenced was sorted CD4+, CD8+, or CD8+CD57+ T cells (not recorded which) from PBMCs. This receptor was taken from a human donor in good health, serving as a control. The CDR3 region: CASSPLAGSITDTQYF. The nucleotide sequence is TGTGCCAGCAGCCCCCTAGCGGGTTCCATCACAGATACGCAGTATTTT.